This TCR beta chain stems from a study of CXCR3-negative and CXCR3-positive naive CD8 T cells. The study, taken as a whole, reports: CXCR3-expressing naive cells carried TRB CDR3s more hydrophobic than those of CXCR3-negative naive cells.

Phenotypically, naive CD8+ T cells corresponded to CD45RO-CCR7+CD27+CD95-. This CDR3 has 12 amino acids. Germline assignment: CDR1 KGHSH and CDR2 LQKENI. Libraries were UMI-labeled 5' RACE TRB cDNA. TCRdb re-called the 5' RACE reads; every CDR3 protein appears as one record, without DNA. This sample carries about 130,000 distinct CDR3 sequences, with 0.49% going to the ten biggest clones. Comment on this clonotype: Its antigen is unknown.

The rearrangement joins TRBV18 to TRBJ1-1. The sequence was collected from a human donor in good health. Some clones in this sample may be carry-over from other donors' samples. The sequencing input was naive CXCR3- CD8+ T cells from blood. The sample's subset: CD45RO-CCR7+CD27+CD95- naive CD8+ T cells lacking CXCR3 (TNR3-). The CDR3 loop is CASTYGHTEAFF.